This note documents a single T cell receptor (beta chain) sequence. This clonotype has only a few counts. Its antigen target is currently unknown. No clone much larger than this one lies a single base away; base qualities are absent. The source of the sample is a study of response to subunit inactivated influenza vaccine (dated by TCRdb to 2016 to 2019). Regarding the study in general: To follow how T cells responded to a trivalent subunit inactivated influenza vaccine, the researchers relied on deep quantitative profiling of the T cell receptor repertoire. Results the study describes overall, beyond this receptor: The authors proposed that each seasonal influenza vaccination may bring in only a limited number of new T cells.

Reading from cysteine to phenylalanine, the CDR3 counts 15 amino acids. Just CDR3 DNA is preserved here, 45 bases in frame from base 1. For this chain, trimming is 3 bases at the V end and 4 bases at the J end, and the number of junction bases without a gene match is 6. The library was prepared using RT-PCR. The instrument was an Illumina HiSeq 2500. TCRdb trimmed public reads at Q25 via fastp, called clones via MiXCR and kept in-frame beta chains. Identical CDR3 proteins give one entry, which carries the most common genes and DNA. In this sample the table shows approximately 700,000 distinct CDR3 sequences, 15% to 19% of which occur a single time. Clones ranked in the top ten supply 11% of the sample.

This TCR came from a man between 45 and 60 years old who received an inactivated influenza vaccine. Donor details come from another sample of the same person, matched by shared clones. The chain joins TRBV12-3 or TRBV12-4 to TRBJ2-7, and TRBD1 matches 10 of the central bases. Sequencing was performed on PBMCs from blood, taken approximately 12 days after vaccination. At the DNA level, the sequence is TGTGCCAGCAGTTTCGGGACAGGGGATAAGTACGAGCAGTACTTC. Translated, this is CASSFGTGDKYEQYF.